This TCR beta chain was observed in a study of blood T cell repertoires in COVID-19. CDR3 length: 16 residues. V shed 2 bases and J shed 0 bases, with 10 bases lying between them. Germline CDR1 reads KGHSH; CDR2 reads LQKENI. Method: immunoSEQ multiplex PCR; TCRdb's copy keeps in-frame clones and lacks some. The repertoire includes 88,000 or so clones, approximately 85% of them detected once, and 3.8% sits in the top ten. The receptor was derived from a man between 60 and 70 years old with acute or convalescent COVID-19. Material for sequencing was peripheral blood. The J gene is TRBJ1-4, the V gene TRBV18; TRBD1 might be the D (5 bases). The CDR3 loop is CASSPTGPATNEKLFF. The DNA for the CDR3 is TGTGCCAGCTCACCAACAGGTCCCGCAACTAATGAAAAACTGTTTTTT.